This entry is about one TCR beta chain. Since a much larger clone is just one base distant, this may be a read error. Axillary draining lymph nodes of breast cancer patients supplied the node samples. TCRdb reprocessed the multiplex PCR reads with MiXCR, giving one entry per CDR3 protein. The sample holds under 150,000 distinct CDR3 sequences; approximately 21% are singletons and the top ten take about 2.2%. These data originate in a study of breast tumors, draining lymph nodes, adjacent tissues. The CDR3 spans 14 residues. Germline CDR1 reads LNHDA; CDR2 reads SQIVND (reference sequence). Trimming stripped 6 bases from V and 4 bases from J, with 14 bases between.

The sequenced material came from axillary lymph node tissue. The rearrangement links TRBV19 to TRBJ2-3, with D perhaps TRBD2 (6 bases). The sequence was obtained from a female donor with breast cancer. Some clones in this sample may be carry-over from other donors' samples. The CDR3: CASRDYQLSDTQYF. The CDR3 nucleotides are TGTGCCAGTAGGGACTACCAATTGTCAGATACGCAGTATTTT.